Described below is a single TCR beta chain sequence and its context. Its antigen is as yet unknown. Trimming at V came to 0 bases and at J to 7 bases, leaving 12 bases not matched to a gene. The CDR3 has 18 residues. The germline CDR1 and CDR2 sequences are SGHNT and YYREEE (reference sequence). Method: immunoSEQ multiplex PCR; TCRdb's copy keeps in-frame clones and lacks some. The table records 50,000 or so clones, 60% to 80% of them present only once. This entry belongs to a study of PD-L1 blockade in urothelial cancer. As for the study in general: Dosed intravenously at 1,200 mg every 3 weeks, atezolizumab was initiated by patients in the mid-2010s. At 3 weeks after treatment start (second dose) and again at 6 weeks, blood was analyzed. Blood samples contained a median 141,255 T cells.

Points from the study as a whole: Below-median pretreatment blood TCR clonality was associated with improved progression-free and overall survival.

This material consisted of PBMCs, taken around atezolizumab (anti-PD-L1) treatment. This receptor was taken from a man in his 70s with urothelial cancer. The gene calls are TRBV5-4 and TRBJ2-1; 11 bases agree with TRBD2. For the CDR3, the DNA is TGTGCCAGCAGCTTGGTTTGGGCTAGCGGGGGGCCGGGGAATGAGCAGTTCTTC. Its protein product is CASSLVWASGGPGNEQFF.